This TCR beta chain was recovered during a study of regulatory and conventional T cells in RAG deficiency. Points from the study as a whole: Omenn patients showed >75% Treg-Tconv overlap and shorter CDR3 lengths.

Looked up from germline, CDR1 is MNHEY and CDR2 is SMNVEV (reference sequence). The CDR3 covers 15 residues. Trimming removed 6 bases at V and 0 bases at J, with 12 bases between. Notes on this clone: Its target is unknown.

TCRdb keeps only in-frame clones here, not all; method: immunoSEQ multiplex PCR. The table has more than 30,000 clones, about 87% seen once. These sequences were also reported in another study, on regulatory T cells. That study reports: The PCR used 52 TRBV and 13 TRBJ primers.

Sequenced sample: CD8+ T cells sorted from blood. The clonotype originates from a human donor in good health. V usage is TRBV27 and J usage is TRBJ2-1, with a tentative D call TRBD2 (6 bases). The CDR3 spells CASRYSGDSYNEQFF. CDR3 sequence (DNA): TGTGCCAGCAGATATAGCGGAGACTCCTACAATGAGCAGTTCTTC.